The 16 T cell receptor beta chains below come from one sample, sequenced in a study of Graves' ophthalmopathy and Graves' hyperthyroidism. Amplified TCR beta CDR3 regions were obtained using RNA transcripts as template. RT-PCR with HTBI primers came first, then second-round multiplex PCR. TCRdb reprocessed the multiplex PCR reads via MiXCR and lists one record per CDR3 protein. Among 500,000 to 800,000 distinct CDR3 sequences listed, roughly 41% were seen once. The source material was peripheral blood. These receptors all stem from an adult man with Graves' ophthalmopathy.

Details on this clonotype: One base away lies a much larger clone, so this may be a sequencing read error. CDR3 nucleotides: TGTGCCAGGAGTGTATCCAGGAATGAAAAACTGTTTTTT. This encodes CARSVSRNEKLFF. The chain has TRBV25-1 and TRBJ1-4; the D is unclear. Germline V gene sequence: CDR1 MGHDK, CDR2 SYGVNS. This CDR3 spans 13 amino acids.

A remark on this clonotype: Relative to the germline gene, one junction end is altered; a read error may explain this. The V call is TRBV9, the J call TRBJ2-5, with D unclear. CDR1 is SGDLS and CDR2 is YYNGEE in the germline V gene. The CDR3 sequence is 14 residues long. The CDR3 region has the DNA TGTGCCAGCGGCGTGGGGTGTGTACGGGAGACCCAGTACTTC. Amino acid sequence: CASGVGCVRETQYF.

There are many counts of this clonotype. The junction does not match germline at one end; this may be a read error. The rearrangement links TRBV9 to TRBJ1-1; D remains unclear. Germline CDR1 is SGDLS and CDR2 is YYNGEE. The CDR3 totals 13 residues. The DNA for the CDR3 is TGTGCCAGCAGTGTAGAAGGGAACACTGAAGCTTTCTTT. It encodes CASSVEGNTEAFF.

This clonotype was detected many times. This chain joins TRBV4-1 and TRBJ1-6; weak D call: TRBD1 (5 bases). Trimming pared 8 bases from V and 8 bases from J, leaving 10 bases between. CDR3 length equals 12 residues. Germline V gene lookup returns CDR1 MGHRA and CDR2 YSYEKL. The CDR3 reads CASGGMDSPLHF. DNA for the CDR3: TGCGCCAGCGGGGGTATGGATTCACCCCTCCACTTT.

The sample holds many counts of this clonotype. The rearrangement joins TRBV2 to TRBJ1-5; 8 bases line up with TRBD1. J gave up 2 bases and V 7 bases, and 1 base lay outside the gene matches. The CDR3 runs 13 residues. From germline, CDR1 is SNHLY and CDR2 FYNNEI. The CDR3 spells CASMGQGNQPQHF. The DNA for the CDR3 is TGTGCCAGCATGGGACAGGGCAATCAGCCCCAGCATTTT. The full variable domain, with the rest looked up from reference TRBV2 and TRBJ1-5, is EPEVTQTPSHQVTQMGQEVILRCVPISNHLYFYWYRQILGQKVEFLVSFYNNEISEKSEIFDDQFSVERPDGSNFTLKIRSTKLEDSAMYFCASMGQGNQPQHFGDGTRLSIL.

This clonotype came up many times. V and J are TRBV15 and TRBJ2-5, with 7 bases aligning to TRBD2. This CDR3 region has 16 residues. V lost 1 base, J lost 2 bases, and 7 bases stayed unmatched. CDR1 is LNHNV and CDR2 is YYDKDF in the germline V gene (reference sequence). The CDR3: CATSRVGSGPQETQYF. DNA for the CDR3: TGTGCCACCAGCAGAGTTGGTAGCGGGCCTCAAGAGACCCAGTACTTC. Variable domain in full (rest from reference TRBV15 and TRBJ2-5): DAMVIQNPRYQVTQFGKPVTLSCSQTLNHNVMYWYQQKSSQAPKLLFHYYDKDFNNEADTPDNFQSRRPNTSFCFLDIRSPGLGDTAMYLCATSRVGSGPQETQYFGPGTRLLVL.

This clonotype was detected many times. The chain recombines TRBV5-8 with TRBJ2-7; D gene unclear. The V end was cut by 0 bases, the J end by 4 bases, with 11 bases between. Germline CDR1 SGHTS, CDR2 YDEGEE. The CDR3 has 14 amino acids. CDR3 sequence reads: CASSLDSTGYEQYF. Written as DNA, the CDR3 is TGTGCCAGCAGCTTGGACAGTACTGGGTACGAGCAGTACTTC.

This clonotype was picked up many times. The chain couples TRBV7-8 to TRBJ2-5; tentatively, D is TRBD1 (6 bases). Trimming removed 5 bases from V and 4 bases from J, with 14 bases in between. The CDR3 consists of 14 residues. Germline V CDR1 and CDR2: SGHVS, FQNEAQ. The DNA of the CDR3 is TGTGCCAGCAGCCTGCAGACAGGACCAGAGACCCAGTACTTC. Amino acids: CASSLQTGPETQYF.

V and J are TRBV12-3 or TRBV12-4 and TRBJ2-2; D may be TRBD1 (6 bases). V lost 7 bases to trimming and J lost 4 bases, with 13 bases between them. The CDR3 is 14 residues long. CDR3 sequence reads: CASTRTAITGELFF. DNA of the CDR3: TGTGCCAGCACCCGGACAGCAATCACCGGGGAGCTGTTTTTT.

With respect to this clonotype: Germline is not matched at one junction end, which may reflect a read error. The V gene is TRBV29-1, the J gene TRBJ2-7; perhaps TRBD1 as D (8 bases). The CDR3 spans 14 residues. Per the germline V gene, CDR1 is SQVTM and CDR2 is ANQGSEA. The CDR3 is CSVEKQGGTGELYF. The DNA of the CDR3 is TGCAGCGTTGAGAAACAGGGGGGGACCGGGGAGCTGTACTTC.

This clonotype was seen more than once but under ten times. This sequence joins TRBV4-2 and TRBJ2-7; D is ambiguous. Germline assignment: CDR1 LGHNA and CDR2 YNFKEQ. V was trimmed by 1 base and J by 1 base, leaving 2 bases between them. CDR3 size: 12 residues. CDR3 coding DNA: TGTGCCAGCAGCCAAGTGTCCTACGAGCAGTACTTC. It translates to CASSQVSYEQYF.

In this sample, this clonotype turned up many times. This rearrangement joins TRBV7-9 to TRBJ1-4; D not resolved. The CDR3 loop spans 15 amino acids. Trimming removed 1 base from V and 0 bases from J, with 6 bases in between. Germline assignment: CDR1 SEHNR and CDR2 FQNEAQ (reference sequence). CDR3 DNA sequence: TGTGCCAGCAGCTTAGGGCCAGCAACTAATGAAAAACTGTTTTTT. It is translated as CASSLGPATNEKLFF.

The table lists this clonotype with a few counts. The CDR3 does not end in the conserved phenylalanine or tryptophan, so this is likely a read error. CDR3 residues: CASSSRRQTQYL. The CDR3 coding sequence is TGTGCCAGCAGTTCCCGGAGACAGACCCAGTACCTC. V gene TRBV27 combines with J gene TRBJ2-5; D uncertain. The V and J ends lost 4 bases and 6 bases respectively, with 9 bases between them. In germline, CDR1 is MNHEY, CDR2 SMNVEV (reference sequence). The CDR3 consists of 12 residues.

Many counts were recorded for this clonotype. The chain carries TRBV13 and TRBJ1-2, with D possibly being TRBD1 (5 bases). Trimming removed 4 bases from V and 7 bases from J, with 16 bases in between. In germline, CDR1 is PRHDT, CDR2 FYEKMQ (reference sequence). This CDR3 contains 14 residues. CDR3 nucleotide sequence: TGTGCCAGCAGCTCCACCTACAGGATTCTTGGCTACACCTTC. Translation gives CASSSTYRILGYTF.

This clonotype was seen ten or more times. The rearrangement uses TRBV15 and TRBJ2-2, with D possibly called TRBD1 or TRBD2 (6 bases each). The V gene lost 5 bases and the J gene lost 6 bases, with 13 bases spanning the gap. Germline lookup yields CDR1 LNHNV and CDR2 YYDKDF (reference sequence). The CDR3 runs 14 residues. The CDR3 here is CATSGNREAGELFF. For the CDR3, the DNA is TGTGCCACCAGCGGAAACAGGGAGGCCGGGGAGCTGTTTTTT.

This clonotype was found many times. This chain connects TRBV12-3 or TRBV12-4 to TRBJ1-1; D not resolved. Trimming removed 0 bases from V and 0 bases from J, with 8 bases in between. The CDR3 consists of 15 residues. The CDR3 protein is CASSLATAMNTEAFF. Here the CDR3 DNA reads TGTGCCAGCAGTTTAGCAACAGCTATGAACACTGAAGCTTTCTTT.